This T cell receptor beta chain emerged from a study of cytomegalovirus exposure and HLA in healthy donors. Turning to the study itself: In an earlier analysis, around 100 million unique TCR beta sequences were found from some 200 million T cells. Study-level findings and limits: Follow-up analysis seemed to connect common viral pathogens with several of the most significant clusters identified. Some segments of the V type, notably TRBV6-2 and TRBV6-3, were excluded as indistinguishable. V- and J-gene trimming of TCR beta was linked (in a later analysis) to a missense DCLRE1C variant.

Concerning this clone: Its specificity is not known.

This CDR3 comprises 14 residues. Trimming removed 5 bases from V and 7 bases from J; junction bases left unmatched: 11. CDR1 and CDR2 from the germline V gene are SEHNR and FQNEAQ (reference sequence). The primer mix had 60 Vbeta and 13 Jbeta primers. The assay was immunoSEQ multiplex PCR, and TCRdb's table has in-frame clones only and misses some. The sample yields 75,000 to 100,000 clones, 65% to 80% seen once. Sequencing used PBMCs. The J gene is TRBJ2-7, the V gene TRBV7-9, with 7 bases lining up with TRBD1. The receptor's source is a man in his sixties in good health and CMV-seropositive. This CDR3 is CASSQGTVLGEQYF. The CDR3 DNA is TGTGCCAGCAGCCAAGGGACAGTTTTGGGAGAGCAGTACTTC.